The 15 T cell receptor beta chains reported below all come from one sample, sequenced in a study of blood T cell repertoires in COVID-19. Repertoires were generated with immunoSEQ multiplex PCR, while TCRdb's copy carries only in-frame clones and drops some. The repertoire holds 15,000 to 20,000 clones, roughly 90% seen once, with roughly 5.1% in the top ten. What was sequenced was peripheral blood. These receptors were obtained from a human donor in a cohort sampled during active COVID-19.

This chain links TRBV29-1 with TRBJ2-7; 8 bases fit TRBD2. With V trimmed by 8 bases and J by 0 bases, 6 bases remained unmatched. Germline CDR1 and CDR2: SQVTM and ANQGSEA. The CDR3 is 13 residues long. The CDR3 here is CSFSGGGSYEQYF. CDR3 coding DNA: TGCAGCTTTTCGGGGGGGGGCTCCTACGAGCAGTACTTC.

The chain is built from TRBV5-1 and TRBJ1-1, with D possibly TRBD1 on 5 matching bases. The CDR3 runs 16 residues. V lost 0 bases and J 0 bases, leaving 12 bases between the germline ends. Germline loops: CDR1 SGHRS, CDR2 YFSETQ. The DNA for the CDR3 is TGCGCCAGCAGCTTGGGTGACAGACGAGTGAACACTGAAGCTTTCTTT. Amino acid sequence: CASSLGDRRVNTEAFF.

The chain links TRBV4-2 to TRBJ2-5; 7 bases agree with TRBD2. This CDR3 is 15 amino acids long. J was trimmed by 5 bases and V by 4 bases; bases with no gene match: 10. Germline V lookup: CDR1 LGHNA, CDR2 YNFKEQ. CDR3 nucleotides: TGTGCCAGCAGCCCGAGTGCGGGAGTTGGTGAGACCCAGTACTTC. This translates into CASSPSAGVGETQYF.

V and J are TRBV7-9 and TRBJ2-4; a weak D match, TRBD2 (5 bases). Germline V gives CDR1 SEHNR, CDR2 FQNEAQ (reference sequence). The V end lost 8 bases, the J end lost 2 bases, and 10 bases lay between the germline ends. The CDR3 covers 13 residues. In DNA form, the CDR3 reads TGTGCCAGCGCGAGAGGGACCAAAAACATTCAGTACTTC. Translating it yields CASARGTKNIQYF.

The chain recombines TRBV19 with TRBJ2-5, with D hard to call. Trimming shortened V by 4 bases and J by 5 bases, and 11 bases separated the two germline ends. The CDR3 is 13 residues long. Germline loops: CDR1 LNHDA, CDR2 SQIVND (reference sequence). In DNA, the CDR3 is TGTGCCAGTAGTAGGTTCCCCGGGGAGACCCAGTACTTC. Protein sequence: CASSRFPGETQYF.

This sequence joins TRBV3-1 (or the pseudogene TRBV3-2) and TRBJ2-3, with 7 bases fitting TRBD2. CDR1 is LGHDT and CDR2 is YNNKEL in the germline V gene (reference sequence). This CDR3 is 13 amino acids long. V was clipped by 4 bases and J by 4 bases; unmatched bases: 2. Written as DNA, the CDR3 is TGTGCCAGCAGCCTACTAGCGTCAGATACGCAGTATTTT. As protein: CASSLLASDTQYF.

This chain connects TRBV19 to TRBJ1-3, with D tentatively TRBD1 (5 bases). Trimming stripped 10 bases from V and 1 base from J, with 17 bases between. Germline V gives CDR1 LNHDA, CDR2 SQIVND (reference sequence). CDR3 size: 15 residues. CDR3 bases: TGTGCCAACCCAGGCGGGACTTTTTCTGGAAACACCATATATTTT. It yields the protein CANPGGTFSGNTIYF.

This rearrangement joins TRBV28 to TRBJ1-2, with TRBD1 matching over 9 bases. V trimming: 2 bases; J trimming: 4 bases; junction bases outside the gene matches: 2. The CDR3 has 14 residues. Germline V gives CDR1 MDHEN, CDR2 SYDVKM. The CDR3 sequence: CASSLRDRVYGYTF. CDR3 nucleotides: TGTGCCAGCAGTTTACGGGACAGGGTCTATGGCTACACCTTC.

The chain is built from TRBV18 and TRBJ1-1, with 9 bases lining up with TRBD1. CDR1 KGHSH and CDR2 LQKENI come from the germline V gene. This CDR3 spans 16 amino acids. With V trimmed by 2 bases and J by 5 bases, 9 bases remained unmatched. The CDR3 DNA is TGTGCCAGCTCACCATGGACAGGGGAGGCGGCGACTGAAGCTTTCTTT. Residues: CASSPWTGEAATEAFF. Using reference TRBV18 and TRBJ1-1 for the parts outside the CDR3, the full variable domain is NAGVMQNPRHLVRRRGQEARLRCSPMKGHSHVYWYRQLPEEGLKFMVYLQKENIIDESGMPKERFSAEFPKEGPSILRIQQVVRGDSAAYFCASSPWTGEAATEAFFGQGTRLTVV.

The rearrangement joins TRBV20-1 to TRBJ1-1; tentative D call: TRBD1 (6 bases). This CDR3 has 10 residues. Germline lookup yields CDR1 DFQATT and CDR2 SNEGSKA (reference sequence). V shed 4 bases and J shed 10 bases, with 10 bases lying between them. CDR3 sequence reads: CSANRVGAFF. As DNA, the CDR3 is TGCAGTGCTAACAGGGTTGGAGCTTTCTTT.

The J gene is TRBJ2-7, the V gene TRBV15; D might be TRBD1 (6 bases). Trimming cost V 8 bases and J 0 bases, with 14 bases left between them. The CDR3 runs to 14 residues. From germline, CDR1 is LNHNV and CDR2 YYDKDF (reference sequence). The chain's CDR3 is CATGRGGSSYEQYF. Written as DNA, the CDR3 is TGTGCCACCGGGCGAGGGGGTAGCTCCTACGAGCAGTACTTC.

This clone was observed once. The rearrangement links TRBV18 to TRBJ2-3, with TRBD2 identical over 7 bases. The V gene end was trimmed by 3 bases and the J gene end by 0 bases; junction bases not matched to a gene: 0. Germline-derived CDR1 and CDR2 are KGHSH and LQKENI. CDR3 length: 14 amino acids. The CDR3 spells CASSPRESTDTQYF. Here the CDR3 DNA reads TGTGCCAGCTCACCGCGGGAGAGCACAGATACGCAGTATTTT.

The chain has TRBV19 and TRBJ2-1; 9 nucleotides line up with TRBD2. The CDR3 runs to 15 residues. Germline CDR1 is LNHDA and CDR2 is SQIVND (reference sequence). The V segment lost 3 bases and the J segment 9 bases; nucleotides outside the gene matches: 9. This chain's CDR3 is CASSIQLAGKGEQFF. In DNA, the CDR3 is TGTGCCAGTAGTATCCAACTAGCGGGTAAAGGTGAGCAGTTCTTC.

The V call is TRBV3-1 (or the pseudogene TRBV3-2), the J call TRBJ2-3; perhaps TRBD2 as D (6 bases). The germline V and J ends were trimmed by 0 bases and 10 bases, with 17 bases remaining between them. Germline-derived CDR1 and CDR2 are LGHDT and YNNKEL (reference sequence). The length of the CDR3 is 15 residues. CDR3 amino acids: CASSQERIAARSQYF. In DNA form, the CDR3 reads TGTGCCAGCAGCCAAGAGAGAATAGCGGCCCGATCGCAGTATTTT.

In its sample, this clone was seen a few times. The rearrangement joins TRBV5-1 to TRBJ2-1; 7 nucleotides align to TRBD2. The CDR3 covers 16 residues. V shed 0 bases, J shed 3 bases, and the junction held 6 bases outside the gene matches. The germline CDR1 and CDR2 sequences are SGHRS and YFSETQ. DNA of the CDR3: TGCGCCAGCAGCTTGGCTTCGGGAGGTATCTACAATGAGCAGTTCTTC. It codes for CASSLASGGIYNEQFF.